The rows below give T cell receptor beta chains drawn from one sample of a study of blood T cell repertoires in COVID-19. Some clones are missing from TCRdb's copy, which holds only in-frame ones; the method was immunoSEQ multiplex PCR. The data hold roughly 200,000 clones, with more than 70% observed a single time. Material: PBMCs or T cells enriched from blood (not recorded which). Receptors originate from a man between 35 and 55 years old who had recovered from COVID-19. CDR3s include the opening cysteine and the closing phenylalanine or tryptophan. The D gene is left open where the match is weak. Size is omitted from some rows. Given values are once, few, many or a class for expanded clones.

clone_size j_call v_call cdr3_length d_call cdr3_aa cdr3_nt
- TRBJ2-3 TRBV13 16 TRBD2 CASSFRLAGATDTQYF TGTGCCAGCAGCTTTCGACTAGCGGGAGCCACAGATACGCAGTATTTT
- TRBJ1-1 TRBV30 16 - CAWSPTLQGMNTEAFF TGTGCCTGGAGTCCCACACTACAGGGCATGAACACTGAAGCTTTCTTT
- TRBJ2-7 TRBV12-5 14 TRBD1 CASAGDRPSYEQYF TGTGCTAGTGCCGGGGACAGGCCGTCCTACGAGCAGTACTTC
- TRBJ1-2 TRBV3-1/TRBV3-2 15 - CASSQDYTDLDGYTF TGTGCCAGCAGCCAAGATTATACAGATCTGGATGGCTACACCTTC
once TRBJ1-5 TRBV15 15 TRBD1 CATSSRGSLNQPQHF TGTGCCACCAGCAGCAGGGGGTCCCTCAATCAGCCCCAGCATTTT
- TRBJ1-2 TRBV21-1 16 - CASSTRLGQPYYGYTF TGTGCCAGCAGCACTCGTCTGGGACAGCCCTACTATGGCTACACCTTC
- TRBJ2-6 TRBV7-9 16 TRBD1 CATLTGGSSGANVLTF TGTGCCACCCTGACAGGGGGGAGCTCTGGGGCCAACGTCCTGACTTTC
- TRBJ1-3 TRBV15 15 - CATSSVRSSGNTIYF TGTGCCACCAGCAGTGTCCGGAGCTCTGGAAACACCATATATTTT
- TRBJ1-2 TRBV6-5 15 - CASRLTEPSNYGYTF TGTGCCAGCAGGCTGACAGAGCCATCAAACTATGGCTACACCTTC
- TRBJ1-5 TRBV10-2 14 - CASRPGLSNQPQHF TGCGCCAGCAGGCCGGGACTCAGCAATCAGCCCCAGCATTTT
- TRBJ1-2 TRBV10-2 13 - CASLGGGLEDYTF TGCGCCAGCCTTGGGGGGGGTTTGGAAGACTACACCTTC
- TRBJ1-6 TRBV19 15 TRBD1 CASSPGTDSNSPLHF TGTGCCAGTAGTCCCGGGACAGATTCGAATTCACCCCTCCACTTT
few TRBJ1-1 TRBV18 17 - CASSPTRGGEVRTEAFF TGTGCCAGCTCACCAACCAGGGGAGGGGAGGTCCGCACTGAAGCTTTCTTT
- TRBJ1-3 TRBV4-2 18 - CASSQDSPSIFSGNTIYF TGTGCCAGCAGCCAAGACAGTCCCTCCATTTTCTCTGGAAACACCATATATTTT
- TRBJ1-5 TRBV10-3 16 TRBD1 CAIGRTGEYSNQPQHF TGTGCCATCGGAAGGACAGGGGAATATAGCAATCAGCCCCAGCATTTT
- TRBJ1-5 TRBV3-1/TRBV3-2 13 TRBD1 CASSPGGNQPQHF TGTGCCAGCAGCCCAGGGGGAAATCAGCCCCAGCATTTT
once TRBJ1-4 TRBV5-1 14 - CASSLQSSNEKLFF TGCGCCAGCAGCTTGCAGTCGTCTAATGAAAAACTGTTTTTT
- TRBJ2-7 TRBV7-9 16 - CASSLVGSHTFYEQYF TGTGCCAGCAGCTTAGTTGGTTCCCACACGTTCTACGAGCAGTACTTC
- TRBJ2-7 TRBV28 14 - CASSLIGVTYEQYF TGTGCCAGCAGTTTAATCGGAGTGACCTACGAGCAGTACTTC
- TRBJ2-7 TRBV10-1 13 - CASSESTRAEQYF TGCGCCAGCAGTGAGTCGACGAGGGCCGAGCAGTACTTC
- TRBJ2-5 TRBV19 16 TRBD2 CASSMGLLAVQETQYF TGTGCCAGTAGTATGGGGTTACTAGCGGTTCAAGAGACCCAGTACTTC
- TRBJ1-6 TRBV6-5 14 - CASSYADSNSPLHF TGTGCCAGCAGTTACGCGGACAGTAATTCACCCCTCCACTTT
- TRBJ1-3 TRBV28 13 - CATRRPAADTIYF TGTGCCACCCGGAGACCCGCCGCGGACACCATATATTTT
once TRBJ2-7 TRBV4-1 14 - CASSQPSREYEQYF TGCGCCAGCAGCCAGCCTTCCAGGGAATACGAGCAGTACTTC
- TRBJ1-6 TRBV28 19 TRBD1 CASSLSPIQGGSYNSPLHF TGTGCCAGCAGTTTATCTCCCATCCAGGGGGGATCCTATAATTCACCCCTCCACTTT
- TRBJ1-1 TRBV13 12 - CASSYNIPNPIF TGTGCCAGCAGCTATAATATTCCTAATCCCATCTTT